Listed here are 29 T cell receptor beta chains from one sample, sequenced in a study of T cell repertoires in cytomegalovirus infection. TCRdb analysed the reads with MiXCR anew, one entry per CDR3 protein. Here the sample spans about 150,000 distinct CDR3 sequences, roughly a sixth being singletons. The material sequenced was CD8+ T cells from PBMCs. Every receptor here comes from a human donor in good health (CMV status not recorded). Some clones in this sample may be carry-over from other donors' samples.

V is TRBV7-9 and J is TRBJ2-7; TRBD1 is a possible D gene (6 bases). The CDR3 covers 15 residues. The V end lost 4 bases, the J end lost 10 bases, and 23 bases lay between the germline ends. Germline V gene sequence: CDR1 SEHNR, CDR2 FQNEAQ (reference sequence). In nucleotides, the CDR3 is TGTGCCAGCAGCTCACCTTTCTCCAGGGGCCCGCAACAGTACTTC. Protein: CASSSPFSRGPQQYF.

This clonotype was recorded a few times. This chain joins TRBV4-1 and TRBJ2-5; 7 bases agree with TRBD2. The trim removed 4 bases at V and 3 bases at J, leaving 8 bases unmatched. CDR3 size: 15 residues. Germline loops: CDR1 MGHRA, CDR2 YSYEKL. CDR3 residues: CASSLEGGLEETQYF. CDR3 bases: TGCGCCAGCAGCCTAGAGGGAGGGTTGGAAGAGACCCAGTACTTC.

This clonotype was seen only a few times. This rearrangement joins TRBV2 to TRBJ1-1; TRBD1 might be the D (6 bases). V dropped 5 bases and J dropped 2 bases, with 12 bases sitting between them. The CDR3 has 14 residues. The V gene's germline CDR1 is SNHLY and CDR2 FYNNEI. In DNA, the CDR3 is TGTGCCAGCAGTAACAGGGTCTTAAACACTGAAGCTTTCTTT. It is translated as CASSNRVLNTEAFF.

The rearrangement links TRBV11-3 to TRBJ2-1, with 7 positions matching TRBD2. V was clipped by 8 bases and J by 2 bases; unmatched bases: 9. Germline loops: CDR1 SGHNT, CDR2 YENEEA. The CDR3 has 15 residues. CDR3 nucleotide sequence: TGTGCCAGCTCTAGGGCGGCGGGGGCCTACAATGAGCAGTTCTTC. Translated: CASSRAAGAYNEQFF.

V and J are TRBV28 and TRBJ2-4; D gene ambiguous. Trimming removed 1 base at V and 6 bases at J, with 16 bases between. CDR3 length: 16 residues. CDR1 and CDR2 from the germline V gene are MDHEN and SYDVKM. CDR3 loop: CASSLSRGSWRNIQYF. The CDR3 nucleotides are TGTGCCAGCAGTTTATCCCGCGGTAGCTGGCGAAACATTCAGTACTTC. The full variable domain, with the rest looked up from reference TRBV28 and TRBJ2-4, is DVKVTQSSRYLVKRTGEKVFLECVQDMDHENMFWYRQDPGLGLRLIYFSYDVKMKEKGDIPEGYSVSREKKERFSLILESASTNQTSMYLCASSLSRGSWRNIQYFGAGTRLSVL.

The chain combines TRBV6-2 or TRBV6-3 with TRBJ2-5; tentatively, D is TRBD2 (6 bases). Trimming removed 7 bases at V and 5 bases at J, with 8 bases between. The CDR3 has 11 residues. CDR1 MNHEY and CDR2 SVGEGT come from the germline V gene. The CDR3 DNA is TGTGCCAGCACGGAGGGGGAGACCCAGTACTTC. Protein sequence: CASTEGETQYF.

This clonotype was seen once. V usage is TRBV6-5 and J usage is TRBJ2-3, with 8 bases lining up with TRBD1. Germline V gene sequence: CDR1 MNHEY, CDR2 SVGAGI. The length of the CDR3 is 15 residues. V shed 2 bases, J shed 0 bases, and the junction held 1 base outside the gene matches. CDR3 coding DNA: TGTGCCAGCAGTTACCGGGACAGGAGCACAGATACGCAGTATTTT. It yields the protein CASSYRDRSTDTQYF.

By share, this clonotype ranks as medium-sized (0.01 to 0.1%). The chain has TRBV7-9 and TRBJ2-1; D may be TRBD2 (5 bases). V was clipped by 6 bases and J by 0 bases, with 12 bases between them. The germline CDR1 and CDR2 sequences are SEHNR and FQNEAQ (reference sequence). There are 15 residues in the CDR3. In DNA, the CDR3 is TGTGCCAGCAGGATCGGAGGAAGCTCCTACAATGAGCAGTTCTTC. It specifies CASRIGGSSYNEQFF.

A few counts support this clonotype. The chain couples TRBV7-2 to TRBJ2-1, with D perhaps TRBD2 (6 bases). The CDR3 has 15 amino acids. The germline V gene has CDR1 SGHTA and CDR2 FQGNSA. V lost 2 bases, J lost 1 base, and 9 bases lay in between. The CDR3 sequence: CASSLRLESYNEQFF. The CDR3 DNA sequence: TGTGCCAGCAGCTTACGACTAGAGTCCTACAATGAGCAGTTCTTC.

V is TRBV7-8 and J is TRBJ2-7; perhaps TRBD1 as D (5 bases). CDR1 SGHVS and CDR2 FQNEAQ come from the germline V gene. The CDR3 spans 13 residues. The germline V and J ends were trimmed by 2 bases and 7 bases, with 12 bases remaining between them. DNA for the CDR3: TGTGCCAGCAGCTTAAAGGGGCCGAGGGAGCAGTACTTC. Amino acid sequence: CASSLKGPREQYF.

This clonotype was seen ten or more times. The chain links TRBV6-5 to TRBJ2-7; tentative D call: TRBD1 (6 bases). Trimming took 2 bases from V and 1 from J, leaving 12 bases between them. This CDR3 region has 15 residues. CDR1 MNHEY and CDR2 SVGAGI come from the germline V gene. For the CDR3, the DNA is TGTGCCAGCAGTTACGGGGACACAGTATCCTACGAGCAGTACTTC. The encoded protein is CASSYGDTVSYEQYF.

The rearrangement links TRBV7-6 to TRBJ1-3; D possibly corresponds to TRBD1 (5 bases). Germline assignment: CDR1 SGHVS and CDR2 FNYEAQ. The V gene lost 5 bases and the J gene lost 1 base, with 12 bases spanning the gap. The CDR3 length is 15 residues. The CDR3 spells CASSPGRTSGNTIYF. The CDR3, as DNA: TGTGCCAGCAGCCCGGGACGGACGTCTGGAAACACCATATATTTT.

The chain has TRBV9 and TRBJ2-1; D is undetermined. CDR1 is SGDLS, CDR2 YYNGEE, per germline. Trimming shortened V by 4 bases and J by 3 bases, and 11 bases separated the two germline ends. There are 14 residues in the CDR3. The CDR3 loop is CASSPGSRYNEQFF. The DNA of the CDR3 is TGTGCCAGCAGCCCCGGTAGTCGCTACAATGAGCAGTTCTTC.

CDR3 nucleotides: TGTGCCAGCAGCCCACGGGGACGGTACTCTGGGGCCAACGTCCTGACTTTC. It translates to CASSPRGRYSGANVLTF. This sequence joins TRBV7-6 and TRBJ2-6, with D possibly being TRBD1 or TRBD2 (5 bases each). Germline lookup yields CDR1 SGHVS and CDR2 FNYEAQ. The germline V and J ends were trimmed by 5 bases and 0 bases, with 14 bases remaining between them. The CDR3 runs 17 residues.

This clonotype was seen only a few times. The chain employs TRBV7-6 and TRBJ2-7; D gene uncertain. CDR1 SGHVS and CDR2 FNYEAQ come from the germline V gene. The CDR3 loop spans 13 amino acids. V was cut by 10 bases and J by 0 bases, with 13 bases left in between. The CDR3 DNA reads as TGTGCCACAGCCGAAGAGCCCTCCTACGAGCAGTACTTC. Translating gives CATAEEPSYEQYF. Variable domain in full (rest from reference TRBV7-6 and TRBJ2-7): GAGVSQSPRYKVTKRGQDVALRCDPISGHVSLYWYRQALGQGPEFLTYFNYEAQQDKSGLPNDRFSAERPEGSISTLTIQRTEQRDSAMYRCATAEEPSYEQYFGPGTRLTVT.

This clonotype has ten or more counts. This rearrangement joins TRBV27 to TRBJ2-5; 7 positions agree with TRBD1. V dropped 3 bases and J dropped 3; count of bases not matched to a gene: 4. In germline, CDR1 is MNHEY, CDR2 SMNVEV (reference sequence). CDR3 length equals 14 residues. This CDR3 is CASSLAGGEETQYF. DNA of the CDR3: TGTGCCAGCAGTTTGGCAGGGGGAGAAGAGACCCAGTACTTC.

The chain employs TRBV7-2 and TRBJ1-5, with D hard to call. This CDR3 is built from 12 residues. Trimming pared 5 bases from V and 9 bases from J, leaving 11 bases between. CDR1 and CDR2 (germline): SGHTA, FQGNSA. The CDR3 sequence: CASSPDRGPQHF. CDR3 nucleotides: TGTGCCAGCAGCCCCGATCGGGGGCCCCAGCATTTT.

The rearrangement joins TRBV4-1 to TRBJ1-1; D not certain. CDR1 and CDR2 (germline): MGHRA, YSYEKL. This CDR3 is 12 amino acids long. V gave up 11 bases and J gave up 3 bases, with 13 bases separating them. CDR3 nucleotides: TGCGCCGCAAGCGGGGATTACACTGAAGCTTTCTTT. This sequence encodes CAASGDYTEAFF.

This clonotype was found a few times. This chain uses TRBV7-2 with TRBJ2-7; D remains unclear. The V and J ends lost 3 bases and 2 bases respectively, with 5 bases between them. Germline lookup yields CDR1 SGHTA and CDR2 FQGNSA. The CDR3 extends over 12 amino acids. The CDR3 nucleotides are TGTGCCAGCAGCTTTGAGGCCTACGAGCAGTACTTC. This sequence encodes CASSFEAYEQYF.

This clonotype was seen many times. This rearrangement joins TRBV3-1 to TRBJ2-3; tentatively, D is TRBD1 or TRBD2 (5 bases each). The CDR3 totals 16 residues. V lost 1 base to trimming and J lost 5 bases, with 16 bases between them. Germline V lookup: CDR1 LGHDT, CDR2 YNNKEL (reference sequence). The CDR3 is CASSQGVGPAIDTQYF. CDR3 coding DNA: TGTGCCAGCAGCCAAGGGGTGGGACCAGCGATAGATACGCAGTATTTT.

The V call is TRBV5-1, the J call TRBJ2-1; 7 nucleotides agree with TRBD1. The CDR3 contains 14 residues. CDR1 and CDR2 (germline): SGHRS, YFSETQ. The V and J ends lost 4 bases and 4 bases, in that order; junction bases with no gene match: 5. Written as DNA, the CDR3 is TGCGCCAGCAGCCTGGACAGGATGTACAATGAGCAGTTCTTC. It is translated as CASSLDRMYNEQFF.

This clonotype has more than one count but fewer than ten. The V gene is TRBV28, the J gene TRBJ2-1; a weak D match, TRBD2 (7 bases). This CDR3 spans 15 amino acids. Trimming removed 2 bases at V and 7 bases at J, with 15 bases between. Germline loops: CDR1 MDHEN, CDR2 SYDVKM. CDR3 amino acids: CASSLGRGGENEQFF. DNA for the CDR3: TGTGCCAGCAGTTTAGGTCGCGGGGGCGAGAATGAGCAGTTCTTC.

The chain recombines TRBV29-1 with TRBJ2-1, with 9 bases identical to TRBD1. The CDR3 covers 12 residues. Germline V gene sequence: CDR1 SQVTM, CDR2 ANQGSEA. J lost 7 bases, V lost 8 bases, and 6 bases had no gene match. CDR3 amino acids: CSSRDRVNEQFF. CDR3 nucleotides: TGCAGCTCGCGGGACAGGGTGAATGAGCAGTTCTTC.

This clonotype has only a few counts. The genes are TRBV11-2 and TRBJ2-2; D possibly corresponds to TRBD1 (6 bases). This CDR3 has 13 residues. The V and J ends lost 2 bases and 7 bases respectively, with 8 bases between them. The V gene's germline CDR1 is SGHAT and CDR2 FQNNGV. CDR3 DNA sequence: TGTGCCAGCAGCTTACGGACAGACGGGGAGCTGTTTTTT. Its translation is CASSLRTDGELFF.

This clonotype was seen only once. The J gene is TRBJ2-7, the V gene TRBV4-3; 8 bases are a match to TRBD2. Germline values: CDR1 LGHNA, CDR2 YSLEER. The CDR3 loop spans 14 amino acids. J lost 6 bases, V lost 1 base, and 5 bases had no gene match. For the CDR3, the DNA is TGCGCCAGCAGCCAAGTGGCGGGAGGCGGCGAGCAGTACTTC. This gives the protein CASSQVAGGGEQYF.

The rearrangement uses TRBV19 and TRBJ2-7, with D possibly TRBD1 on 5 matching bases. Germline-derived CDR1 and CDR2 are LNHDA and SQIVND (reference sequence). The CDR3 is 13 residues long. Trimming removed 7 bases at V and 7 bases at J, with 17 bases between. CDR3 in DNA: TGTGCCAGTAATACAGGTCCTGGGCGGGAGCAGTACTTC. As protein: CASNTGPGREQYF.

The chain carries TRBV10-3 and TRBJ2-5; a possible D gene is TRBD1 (6 bases). V was shortened by 5 bases and J by 5 bases, with 9 bases between the two germline ends. The length of the CDR3 is 12 residues. CDR1 is ENHRY and CDR2 is SYGVKD in the germline V gene. CDR3 protein: CAISPQGETQYF. The CDR3 coding sequence is TGTGCCATCAGTCCCCAGGGGGAGACCCAGTACTTC.

This rearrangement joins TRBV10-3 to TRBJ1-1; D call uncertain. Germline V lookup: CDR1 ENHRY, CDR2 SYGVKD. The CDR3 spans 13 residues. V shed 4 bases and J shed 5 bases, with 11 bases lying between them. CDR3 in DNA: TGTGCCATCAGTGTTACAAGGGAGACTGAAGCTTTCTTT. Its protein is CAISVTRETEAFF.

V gene TRBV11-2 combines with J gene TRBJ1-2; unclear D gene. Trimming took off 6 bases at V and 5 bases at J, with 10 bases between the two ends. Germline-derived CDR1 and CDR2 are SGHAT and FQNNGV. The CDR3 is made up of 12 amino acids. CDR3 loop: CASRSTGYGYTF. CDR3 in DNA: TGTGCCAGCAGATCAACGGGTTATGGCTACACCTTC.